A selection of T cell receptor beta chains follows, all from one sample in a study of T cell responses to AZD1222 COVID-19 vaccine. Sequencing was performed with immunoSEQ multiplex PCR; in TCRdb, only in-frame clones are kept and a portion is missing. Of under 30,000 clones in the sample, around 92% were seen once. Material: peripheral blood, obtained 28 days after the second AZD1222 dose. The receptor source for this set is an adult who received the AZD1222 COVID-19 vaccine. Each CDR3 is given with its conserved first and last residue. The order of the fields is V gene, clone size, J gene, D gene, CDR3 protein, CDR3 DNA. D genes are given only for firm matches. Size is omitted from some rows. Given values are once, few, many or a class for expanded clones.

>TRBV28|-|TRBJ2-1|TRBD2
CASSLAGTYNEQFF
TGTGCCAGCAGTCTAGCGGGGACCTACAATGAGCAGTTCTTC
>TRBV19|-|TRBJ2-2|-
CASSSTAGELFF
TGTGCCAGTAGTTCCACTGCTGGGGAGCTGTTTTTT
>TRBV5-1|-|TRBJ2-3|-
CASSFGGPPRTDTQYF
TGCGCCAGCAGCTTCGGGGGGCCCCCAAGGACAGATACGCAGTATTTT
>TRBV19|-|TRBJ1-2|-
CASSIPDTARGGYTF
TGTGCCAGTAGTATACCAGACACGGCAAGGGGTGGCTACACCTTC
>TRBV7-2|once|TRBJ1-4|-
CASSFPNEKLFF
TGTGCCAGCAGCTTCCCCAATGAAAAACTGTTTTTT
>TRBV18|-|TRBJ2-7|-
CASSPVRNEQYF
TGTGCCAGCTCACCAGTCAGAAACGAGCAGTACTTC
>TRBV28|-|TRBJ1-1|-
CASKVGHTEAFF
TGTGCCAGCAAAGTGGGGCACACTGAAGCTTTCTTT
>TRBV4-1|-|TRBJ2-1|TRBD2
CASSQGLAGVNEQFF
TGCGCCAGCAGCCAGGGACTAGCGGGAGTGAATGAGCAGTTCTTC
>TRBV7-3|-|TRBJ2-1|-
CASSQGAGSYNEQFF
TGTGCCAGCAGCCAAGGGGCGGGGTCCTACAATGAGCAGTTCTTC
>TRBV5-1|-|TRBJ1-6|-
CASSFEDNSPLHF
TGCGCCAGCAGCTTCGAGGATAATTCACCCCTCCACTTT
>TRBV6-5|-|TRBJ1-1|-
CASSLSGRQNTEAFF
TGTGCCAGCAGCCTCAGTGGGCGGCAGAACACTGAAGCTTTCTTT
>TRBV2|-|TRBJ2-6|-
CASGSFSGANVLTF
TGTGCCAGCGGTTCCTTTTCTGGGGCCAACGTCCTGACTTTC
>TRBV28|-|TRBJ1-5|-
CASNLRNQPQHF
TGTGCCAGCAACCTTAGGAATCAGCCCCAGCATTTT
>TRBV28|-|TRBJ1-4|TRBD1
CASSLSGTGGEKLFF
TGTGCCAGCAGTTTATCCGGGACAGGGGGAGAAAAACTGTTTTTT
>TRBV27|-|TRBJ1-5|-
CASSSGIGNQPQHF
TGTGCCAGCAGTTCAGGGATAGGCAATCAGCCCCAGCATTTT
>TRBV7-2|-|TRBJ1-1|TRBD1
CASSLAPDTGVAFF
TGTGCCAGCAGCTTAGCGCCCGACACAGGGGTCGCTTTCTTT
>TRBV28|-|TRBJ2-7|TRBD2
CASAPPGLAGSQQYF
TGTGCCAGTGCCCCACCGGGACTAGCGGGATCTCAGCAGTACTTC
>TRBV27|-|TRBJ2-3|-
CASSSGQLYTDTQYF
TGTGCCAGCAGTTCAGGACAGTTATACACAGATACGCAGTATTTT
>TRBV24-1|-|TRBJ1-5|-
CASGDGNQPQHF
TGTGCCTCAGGGGATGGCAATCAGCCCCAGCATTTT
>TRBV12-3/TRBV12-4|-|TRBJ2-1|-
CASSLGRGNEQFF
TGTGCCAGCAGTTTAGGTCGGGGGAATGAGCAGTTCTTC
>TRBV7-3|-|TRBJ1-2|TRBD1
CASSTAGQGGYGYTF
TGTGCCAGCAGCACGGCGGGACAGGGCGGCTATGGCTACACCTTC
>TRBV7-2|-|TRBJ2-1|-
CASSFLNSGLGNEQFF
TGTGCCAGCAGCTTTTTAAATAGTGGGCTAGGCAATGAGCAGTTCTTC
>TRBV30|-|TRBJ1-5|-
CAWKGGALPNQPQHF
TGTGCCTGGAAAGGGGGAGCCCTACCCAATCAGCCCCAGCATTTT
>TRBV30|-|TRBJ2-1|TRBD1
CAWSSGTGGYNEQFF
TGTGCCTGGAGTTCGGGGACAGGGGGCTACAATGAGCAGTTCTTC
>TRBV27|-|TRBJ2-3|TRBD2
CASSFERGRTDTQYF
TGTGCCAGCAGTTTCGAGCGGGGACGCACAGATACGCAGTATTTT
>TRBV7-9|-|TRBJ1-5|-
CASSLDGISQPQHF
TGTGCCAGCAGCTTAGACGGTATTAGTCAGCCCCAGCATTTT
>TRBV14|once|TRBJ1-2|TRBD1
CASSPFGQDRYGYTF
TGTGCCAGCAGCCCTTTCGGACAGGACCGTTATGGCTACACCTTC
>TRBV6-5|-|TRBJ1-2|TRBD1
CASSYQGQGNGYTF
TGTGCCAGCAGTTACCAGGGACAGGGAAACGGCTACACCTTC
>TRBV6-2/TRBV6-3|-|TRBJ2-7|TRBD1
CASSFQRTGKTYEQYF
TGTGCCAGCAGTTTCCAACGGACAGGTAAAACCTACGAGCAGTACTTC
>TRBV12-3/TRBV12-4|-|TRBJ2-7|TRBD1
CASRPATGEQYF
TGTGCCAGCAGGCCTGCGACAGGGGAGCAGTACTTC
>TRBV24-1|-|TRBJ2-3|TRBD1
CATSVATGTDTQYF
TGTGCCACCAGTGTTGCGACAGGGACAGATACGCAGTATTTT
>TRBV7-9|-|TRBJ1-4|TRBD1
CASSLGVQGEKLFF
TGTGCCAGCAGCTTAGGGGTACAGGGGGAAAAACTGTTTTTT
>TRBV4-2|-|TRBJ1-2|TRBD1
CASSQERGGPGGYTF
TGTGCCAGCAGCCAAGAGCGAGGGGGCCCCGGGGGCTACACCTTC
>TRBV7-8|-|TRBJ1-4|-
CASSIRTATNEKLFF
TGTGCCAGCAGCATCCGGACAGCAACTAATGAAAAACTGTTTTTT
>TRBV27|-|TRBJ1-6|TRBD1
CASTPTGVRSYNSPLHF
TGTGCCAGCACACCTACAGGGGTTAGGTCCTATAATTCACCCCTCCACTTT
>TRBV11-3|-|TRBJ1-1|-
CASSFMNTEAFF
TGTGCCAGCAGCTTCATGAACACTGAAGCTTTCTTT
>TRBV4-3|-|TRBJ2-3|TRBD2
CASSQDSSGRGVSDTQYF
TGCGCCAGCAGCCAAGATAGTAGCGGGAGGGGTGTTTCAGATACGCAGTATTTT
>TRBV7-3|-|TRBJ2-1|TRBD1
CASSLGDRDVVEQFF
TGTGCCAGCAGCTTGGGGGACAGGGATGTTGTTGAGCAGTTCTTC
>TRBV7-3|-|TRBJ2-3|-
CASSPRLSTDTQYF
TGTGCCAGCAGTCCCCGACTGAGCACAGATACGCAGTATTTT
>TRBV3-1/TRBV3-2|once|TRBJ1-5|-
CASSQTSSNQPQHF
TGTGCCAGCAGCCAAACTTCCAGCAATCAGCCCCAGCATTTT
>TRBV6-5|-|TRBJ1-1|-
CASSRNRVLNTEAFF
TGTGCCAGCAGTAGAAACAGGGTTCTGAACACTGAAGCTTTCTTT
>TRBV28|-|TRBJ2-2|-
CASSADLVGTGELFF
TGTGCCAGCAGTGCCGACCTCGTTGGCACCGGGGAGCTGTTTTTT
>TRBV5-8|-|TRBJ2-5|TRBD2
CASSLGTGSGRQETQYF
TGTGCCAGCAGCTTGGGAACAGGAAGCGGGAGGCAGGAGACCCAGTACTTC
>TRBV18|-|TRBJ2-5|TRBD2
CASSPPRRSGGQETQYF
TGTGCCAGCTCACCACCGCGAAGGTCCGGGGGGCAAGAGACCCAGTACTTC
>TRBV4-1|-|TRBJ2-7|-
CASSQEGSSYEQYF
TGCGCCAGCAGCCAAGAGGGGAGCTCCTACGAGCAGTACTTC
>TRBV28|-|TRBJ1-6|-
CASSLLGQYNSPLHF
TGTGCCAGCAGTTTATTGGGGCAGTATAATTCACCCCTCCACTTT
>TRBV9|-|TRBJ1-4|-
CASSRKLQGSGATNEKLFF
TGTGCCAGCAGCCGGAAACTTCAGGGTAGTGGAGCAACTAATGAAAAACTGTTTTTT
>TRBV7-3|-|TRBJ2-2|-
CASSSGTLNTGELFF
TGTGCCAGCAGCTCAGGGACTTTGAACACCGGGGAGCTGTTTTTT
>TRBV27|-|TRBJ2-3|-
CASRPFLVGTDTQYF
TGTGCCAGCAGGCCCTTTCTAGTTGGCACAGATACGCAGTATTTT
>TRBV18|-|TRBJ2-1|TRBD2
CASSRDSGTNEQFF
TGTGCCAGCTCACGGGATAGCGGGACCAATGAGCAGTTCTTC
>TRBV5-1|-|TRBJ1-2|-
CASSLGEHGYTF
TGCGCCAGCAGCTTGGGGGAGCATGGCTACACCTTC
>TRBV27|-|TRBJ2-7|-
CAGSLNSLIYEQYF
TGTGCCGGCAGTTTAAACAGCCTCATCTACGAGCAGTACTTC
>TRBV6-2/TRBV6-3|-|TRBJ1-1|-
CASSSPWRMNTEAFF
TGTGCCAGCAGTTCCCCTTGGAGGATGAACACTGAAGCTTTCTTT
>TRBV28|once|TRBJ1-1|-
CASTSDTEAFF
TGTGCCAGCACCTCGGACACTGAAGCTTTCTTT
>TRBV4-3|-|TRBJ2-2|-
CASRGFGSTGELFF
TGCGCCAGCAGGGGGTTCGGGAGCACCGGGGAGCTGTTTTTT
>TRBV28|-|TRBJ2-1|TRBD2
CASTLLGASGRRVEQFF
TGTGCCAGCACCCTCTTAGGCGCTAGCGGGAGGAGGGTTGAGCAGTTCTTC
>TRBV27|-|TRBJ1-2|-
CASSLHWAKGYGYTF
TGTGCCAGCAGTTTACATTGGGCCAAGGGCTATGGCTACACCTTC
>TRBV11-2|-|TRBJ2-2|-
CASSLSAPTDTGELFF
TGTGCCAGCAGCTTATCGGCACCAACTGACACCGGGGAGCTGTTTTTT
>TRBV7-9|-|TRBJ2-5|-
CASSLAAGVGETQYF
TGTGCCAGCAGCTTAGCGGCAGGGGTTGGGGAGACCCAGTACTTC
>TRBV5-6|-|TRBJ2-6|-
CASSLGFRSSGANVLTF
TGTGCCAGCAGCTTGGGGTTTCGTTCATCTGGGGCCAACGTCCTGACTTTC